This is a list of T cell receptor beta chains from one sample in a study. TCRdb re-called the 5' RACE reads through MiXCR, storing one row per CDR3 protein. The table shows about 62,000 distinct CDR3 sequences, with almost 30% occurring only once. The sequenced sample was tumor-infiltrating naive CD4+ T cells sorted from the breast tumor. All receptors come from a female donor with breast cancer. Each CDR3 is given with its conserved first and last residue. The D gene is left open where the match is weak. Size is stated for part of the rows, as once, few or many counts, or as a class when the clone is expanded.

j_gene | v_gene | d_gene | abundance | CDR3nt | CDR3aa
TRBJ2-2 | TRBV5-1 | . | many | TGCGCCAGCAGCAGGACAGAACCGAACACCGGGGAGCTGTTTTTT | CASSRTEPNTGELFF
TRBJ2-5 | TRBV6-5 | TRBD1 | . | TGTGCCAGCAGTTACGGGACAGGGTCCCAAGAGACCCAGTACTTC | CASSYGTGSQETQYF
TRBJ2-7 | TRBV12-3/TRBV12-4 | TRBD1 | . | TGTGCCAGCAGTTCACGGCGGAGGGACAGGCTTTCCTACGAGCAGTACTTC | CASSSRRRDRLSYEQYF
TRBJ1-5 | TRBV24-1 | . | few | TGTGCCTCAGCTGGGGACTGGAATCAGCCCCAGCATTTT | CASAGDWNQPQHF
TRBJ2-2 | TRBV29-1 | TRBD2 | . | TGCAGCGTTGGGACTAGCACCGGGGAGCTGTTTTTT | CSVGTSTGELFF
TRBJ2-1 | TRBV7-2 | TRBD2 | . | TGTGCCAGCAGCTACTTAGCGGGGATGAACAATGAGCAGTTCTTC | CASSYLAGMNNEQFF
TRBJ2-7 | TRBV4-2 | . | . | TGTGCCAGCAGCCAAGTGGCTAGCCCTACCTCCTACGAGCAGTACTTC | CASSQVASPTSYEQYF
TRBJ1-3 | TRBV20-1 | . | few | TGCAGTGCAAAATCGATTGGAAACACCATATATTTT | CSAKSIGNTIYF
TRBJ2-5 | TRBV7-9 | TRBD1 | . | TGTGCCAGCAGCGCGACAGGGCTGCAAGAGACCCAGTACTTC | CASSATGLQETQYF
TRBJ1-1 | TRBV24-1 | . | . | TGTGCCACCGGTGCCCCTTGGGGGGTGAACACTGAAGCTTTCTTT | CATGAPWGVNTEAFF
TRBJ2-7 | TRBV29-1 | . | . | TGCAGCGTTGATTTTGAGCTAATCTACGAGCAGTACTTC | CSVDFELIYEQYF
TRBJ2-5 | TRBV9 | . | . | TGTGCCAGCAGCCCCTCGTCCGGGCGGCCCCAAGAGACCCAGTACTTC | CASSPSSGRPQETQYF
TRBJ1-1 | TRBV9 | . | . | TGTGCCAGCAGCGTCCACTTTTTGGGCACTGAAGCTTTCTTT | CASSVHFLGTEAFF
TRBJ2-7 | TRBV21-1 | . | . | TGCGCCAGCAGCAAAGAGGGCGGGGCCACCTACGAGCAGTACTTC | CASSKEGGATYEQYF
TRBJ2-4 | TRBV12-3/TRBV12-4 | . | . | TGTGCCAGCAGTTTCGGGGGCGCCGAAAACATTCAGTACTTC | CASSFGGAENIQYF
TRBJ2-1 | TRBV5-5 | . | few | TGTGCCAGCAGCCACAGGGTCAATGAGCAGTTCTTC | CASSHRVNEQFF
TRBJ1-5 | TRBV7-2 | . | . | TGTGCCAGCAGCTTAGCCAAATATCAGCCCCAGCATTTT | CASSLAKYQPQHF
TRBJ1-1 | TRBV5-1 | . | many | TGCGCCAGCAGCTCCCCGGTAGAGACTGAAGCTTTCTTT | CASSSPVETEAFF
TRBJ2-1 | TRBV10-2 | . | . | TGCGCCAGCAGCCCGCAGGGGGGGGCTTACAATGAGCAGTTCTTC | CASSPQGGAYNEQFF
TRBJ1-1 | TRBV27 | . | few | TGTGCCAGCAGTTTAAGGGATCACAGGGATGCTTTCTTT | CASSLRDHRDAFF
TRBJ2-3 | TRBV11-2 | TRBD2 | few | TGTGCCAGCAGCCCCCGACTAGCGGGAGTTAGGCAGTATTTT | CASSPRLAGVRQYF
TRBJ1-2 | TRBV6-5 | . | . | TGTGCCAGCAGTTACTCTCCAGGGTTGGCTAACTATGGCTACACCTTC | CASSYSPGLANYGYTF
TRBJ1-1 | TRBV5-1 | TRBD1 | once | TGCGCCAGCAGCTTGGCAGCCGGGACAGGGGGGGGCACTGAAGCTTTCTTT | CASSLAAGTGGGTEAFF
TRBJ1-5 | TRBV6-5 | TRBD1 | many | TGTGCCAGCAGTTACCAACCTACAGGGGCCGGTCAGCCCCAGCATTTT | CASSYQPTGAGQPQHF
TRBJ1-2 | TRBV5-1 | . | many | TGCGCCAGCAGCTTGGACAACAGGGCTTCCTATGGCTACACCTTC | CASSLDNRASYGYTF
TRBJ1-2 | TRBV25-1 | . | . | TGTGCCAGCAGTGAATCCGATGGGGTTTCCGTCTATGGCTACACCTTC | CASSESDGVSVYGYTF
TRBJ2-5 | TRBV20-1 | . | few | TGCAGTGCTAGCGCGGTCTCGGAGACCCAGTACTTC | CSASAVSETQYF
TRBJ2-7 | TRBV5-1 | TRBD1 | many | TGCGCCAGCAGCTTGTCTGTAACAGGGGGCCTTAGCTCCTACGAGCAGTACTTC | CASSLSVTGGLSSYEQYF
TRBJ2-2 | TRBV2 | . | . | TGTGCCAGCATTCCTGGGGGACAGAACACCGGGGAGCTGTTTTTT | CASIPGGQNTGELFF
TRBJ2-1 | TRBV9 | . | . | TGTGCCAGCAGCGTCGGAAACAATGAGCAGTTCTTC | CASSVGNNEQFF
TRBJ2-3 | TRBV7-6 | TRBD2 | . | TGTGCCAGCAGCTCTAGCGGGAGTGGCACAGATACGCAGTATTTT | CASSSSGSGTDTQYF
TRBJ1-2 | TRBV5-6 | TRBD1 | . | TGTGCCAGCAGCCAATACCTGACAGGGTGGTATGGCTACACCTTC | CASSQYLTGWYGYTF
TRBJ2-5 | TRBV7-3 | TRBD2 | . | TGTGCCAGCAGCCCCTCTAGCGGGGGGGCGGTCCAGTACTTC | CASSPSSGGAVQYF
TRBJ2-3 | TRBV7-2 | . | few | TGTACCAGCAGCCCTAACACGGACTCAGATACGCAGTATTTT | CTSSPNTDSDTQYF
TRBJ1-2 | TRBV20-1 | . | . | TGCAGTGCTAGAGGAGGAAATGGCTACACCTTC | CSARGGNGYTF
TRBJ1-2 | TRBV2 | . | . | TGTGCCAGCAGTGAATTCGCAACAGGGTGGGACTATAGCTACACCTTC | CASSEFATGWDYSYTF
TRBJ2-3 | TRBV4-1 | . | . | TGCGCCAGCAGCCAAGGGGTGGCAGGGGCTAGCGGCAGCACAGATACGCAGTATTTT | CASSQGVAGASGSTDTQYF
TRBJ1-6 | TRBV5-4 | . | . | TGTGCCAGCAGCTTTGCCTATAATTCACCCCTCCACTTT | CASSFAYNSPLHF
TRBJ2-6 | TRBV6-1 | . | many | TGTGCCAGCAGACTGGATTGGGCCAACGTCCTGACTTTC | CASRLDWANVLTF
TRBJ2-3 | TRBV28 | . | . | TGTGCCAGCAGCACGCAAGTGATAGCCCACTCTGGCCCAGATACGCAGTATTTT | CASSTQVIAHSGPDTQYF
TRBJ1-2 | TRBV6-1 | TRBD1 | few | TGTGCCAGCAGTGAAGCGAACGCAGGGGGCAACTATGGCTACACCTTC | CASSEANAGGNYGYTF
TRBJ2-2 | TRBV14 | . | . | TGTGCCAGCAGCCGACAGGGAGGGAGCACCGGGGAGCTGTTTTTT | CASSRQGGSTGELFF